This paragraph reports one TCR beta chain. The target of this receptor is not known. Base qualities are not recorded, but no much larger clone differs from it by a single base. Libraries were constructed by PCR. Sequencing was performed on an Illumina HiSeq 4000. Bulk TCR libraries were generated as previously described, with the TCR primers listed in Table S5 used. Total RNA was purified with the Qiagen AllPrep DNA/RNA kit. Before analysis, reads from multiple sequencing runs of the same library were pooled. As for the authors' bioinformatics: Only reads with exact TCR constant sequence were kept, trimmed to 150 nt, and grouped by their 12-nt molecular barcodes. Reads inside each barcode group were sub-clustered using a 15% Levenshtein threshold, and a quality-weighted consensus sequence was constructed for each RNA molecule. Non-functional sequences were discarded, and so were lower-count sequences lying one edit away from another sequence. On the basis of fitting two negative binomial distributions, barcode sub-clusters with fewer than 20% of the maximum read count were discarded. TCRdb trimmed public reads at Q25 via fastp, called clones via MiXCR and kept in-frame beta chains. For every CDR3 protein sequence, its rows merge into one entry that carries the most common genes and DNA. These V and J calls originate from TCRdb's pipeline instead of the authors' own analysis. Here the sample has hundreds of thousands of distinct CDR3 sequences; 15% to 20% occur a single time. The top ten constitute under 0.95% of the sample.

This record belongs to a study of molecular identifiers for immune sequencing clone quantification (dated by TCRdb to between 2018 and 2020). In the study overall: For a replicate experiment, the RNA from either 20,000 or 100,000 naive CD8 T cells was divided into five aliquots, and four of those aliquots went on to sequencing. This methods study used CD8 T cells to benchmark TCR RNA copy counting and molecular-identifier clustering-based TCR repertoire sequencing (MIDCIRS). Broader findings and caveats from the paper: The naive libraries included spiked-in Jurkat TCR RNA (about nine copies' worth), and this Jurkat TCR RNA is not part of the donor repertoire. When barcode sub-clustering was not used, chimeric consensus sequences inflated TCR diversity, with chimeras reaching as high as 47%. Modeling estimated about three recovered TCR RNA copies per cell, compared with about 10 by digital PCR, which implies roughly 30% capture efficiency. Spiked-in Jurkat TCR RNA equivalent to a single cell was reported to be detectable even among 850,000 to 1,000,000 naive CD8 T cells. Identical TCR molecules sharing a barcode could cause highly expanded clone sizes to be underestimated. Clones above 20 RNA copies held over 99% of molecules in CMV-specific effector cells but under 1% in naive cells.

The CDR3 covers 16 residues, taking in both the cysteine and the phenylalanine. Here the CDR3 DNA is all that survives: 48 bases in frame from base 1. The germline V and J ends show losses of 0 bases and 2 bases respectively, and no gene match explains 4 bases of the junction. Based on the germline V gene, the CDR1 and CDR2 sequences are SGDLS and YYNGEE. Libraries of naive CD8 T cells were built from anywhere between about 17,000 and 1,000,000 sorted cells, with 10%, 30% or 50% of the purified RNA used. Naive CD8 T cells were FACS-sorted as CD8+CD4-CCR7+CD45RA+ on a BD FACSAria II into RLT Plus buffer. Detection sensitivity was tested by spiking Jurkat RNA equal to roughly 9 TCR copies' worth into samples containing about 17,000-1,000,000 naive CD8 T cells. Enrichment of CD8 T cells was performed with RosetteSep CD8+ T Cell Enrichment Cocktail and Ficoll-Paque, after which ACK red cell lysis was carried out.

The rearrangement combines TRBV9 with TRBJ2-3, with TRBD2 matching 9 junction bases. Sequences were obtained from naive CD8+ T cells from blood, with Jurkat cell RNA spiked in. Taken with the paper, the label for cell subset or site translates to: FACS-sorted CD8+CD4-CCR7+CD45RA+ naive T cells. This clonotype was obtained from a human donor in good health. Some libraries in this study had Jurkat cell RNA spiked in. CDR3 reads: CASSVDKRGDTDTQYF. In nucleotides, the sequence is TGTGCCAGCAGCGTAGATAAGCGGGGGGACACAGATACGCAGTATTTT. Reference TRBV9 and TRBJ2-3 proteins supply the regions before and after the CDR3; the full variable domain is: DSGVTQTPKHLITATGQRVTLRCSPRSGDLSVYWYQQSLDQGLQFLIQYYNGEERAKGNILERFSAQQFPDLHSELNLSSLELGDSALYFCASSVDKRGDTDTQYFGPGTRLTVL.